This TCR beta chain originates from a study of cytomegalovirus exposure and HLA in healthy donors. Study-level findings and limits: According to the study, approximately 150 TCR beta chains were cytomegalovirus-associated.

A note on this clone: The target antigen is unknown.

Trimming took off 0 bases at V and 4 bases at J, with 13 bases between the two ends. The CDR3 spans 16 residues. Germline lookup yields CDR1 LGHNA and CDR2 YSLEER. Method: immunoSEQ multiplex PCR; TCRdb's copy keeps in-frame clones and lacks some. The sample consists of approximately 300,000 clones, 80% to 90% of them appearing once. The sequenced sample consisted of PBMCs. The chain is built from TRBV4-3 and TRBJ1-3, with D possibly matching TRBD1 (5 bases). The TCR was taken from a woman between 18 and 29 years old in good health and CMV-seronegative. CDR3 in amino acids: CASSQDPGVAGNTIYF. Written as DNA, the CDR3 is TGCGCCAGCAGCCAAGATCCGGGGGTAGCCGGAAACACCATATATTTT.